This TCR beta chain appears in the sequencing data of a study of T cell responses to AZD1222 COVID-19 vaccine. For the study at large: Analysis merged second doses at about 4 or about 12 weeks.

This clone was found once. Antigen: not known. V was clipped by 4 bases and J by 0 bases, with 9 bases between them. The CDR3 has 14 amino acids. CDR1 is LGHDT and CDR2 is YNNKEL in the germline V gene (reference sequence). Whole-study results and caveats: Mostly white British, mostly female donors; authors suggested clonal diversity may be underestimated.

Profiling relied on immunoSEQ multiplex PCR, and the TCRdb table lists in-frame clones only, not all of them. Among more than 95,000 clones listed, about 93% were seen once. The source of this sequence is an adult in good health. Material: peripheral blood, obtained on day 0 of AZD1222 vaccination. V gene TRBV3-1 (or the pseudogene TRBV3-2) combines with J gene TRBJ1-1; no reliable D call. The CDR3 DNA reads as TGTGCCAGCAGCCGCAACATAGTGAACACTGAAGCTTTCTTT. Translating it yields CASSRNIVNTEAFF.